The TCR beta chain under discussion was sequenced for a study of blood T cells in healthy people across ages. Trimming took 2 bases from V and 4 from J, leaving 14 bases between them. Per the germline V gene, CDR1 is MDHEN and CDR2 is SYDVKM. The CDR3 contains 15 residues. For every donor, a draw yielded about 9.7 milliliters of peripheral blood. Details on this clonotype: Its cognate antigen is unknown.

It was with a sample-barcoded 5' primer and a J-beta primer mix that a second PCR of about 7 to 12 cycles was run. Each single sample gave us at least 3 million CDR3-containing paired-end reads. TCRdb called the 5' RACE reads again in MiXCR, with one record for every CDR3 protein. The table includes roughly 1.7 million distinct CDR3 sequences, about 32% detected once. General study points: Long-lived and aged donors differed, with more naive CD4+ cells and higher diversity in the long-lived. A roughly linear age-dependent decrease characterized TCR beta diversity per million T cells.

Sequencing was performed on blood. This clonotype was sampled from a woman aged 30 to 39 in good health. The chain has TRBV28 and TRBJ1-2; D unresolved. The CDR3 DNA reads TGTGCCAGCAGTTTAGACATAAACCCCATCTATGGCTACACCTTC. This gives the protein CASSLDINPIYGYTF.